The present T cell receptor (beta chain) was sequenced within a study of cytomegalovirus exposure and HLA in healthy donors. Background on the study: The approximately 130 validation repertoires matched the 650 to 850 first-cohort repertoires in platform, a later analysis reported. General study points: Generally TCR sequences proved uncommon, though certain public TCRs appeared in numerous donors.

This clone was counted a few times. The antigen remains unidentified. Assay: immunoSEQ multiplex PCR; the TCRdb copy retains only in-frame clones and omits some. The table includes 200,000 to 250,000 clones, approximately 83% detected once. Germline lookup yields CDR1 SNHLY and CDR2 FYNNEI. V was pared by 5 bases and J by 7 bases, with 2 bases of the junction left unmatched. This CDR3 has 12 residues. Sequenced: PBMCs. The rearrangement links TRBV2 to TRBJ1-2; 9 bases are shared with TRBD1. This receptor was taken from a woman aged 25 to 45 in good health and CMV-seropositive. The CDR3 region is CASSRDRAGYTF. For the CDR3, the DNA is TGTGCCAGCAGTAGGGACAGGGCTGGCTACACCTTC.